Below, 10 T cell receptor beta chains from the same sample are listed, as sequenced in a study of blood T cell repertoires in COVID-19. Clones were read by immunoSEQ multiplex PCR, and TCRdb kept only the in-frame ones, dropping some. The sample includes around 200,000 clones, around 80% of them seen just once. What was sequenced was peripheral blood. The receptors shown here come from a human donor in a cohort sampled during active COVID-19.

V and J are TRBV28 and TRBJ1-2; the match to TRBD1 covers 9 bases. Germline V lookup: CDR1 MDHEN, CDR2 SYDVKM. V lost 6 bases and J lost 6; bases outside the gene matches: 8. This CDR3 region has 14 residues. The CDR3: CASRLGTGRNGYTF. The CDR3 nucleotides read TGTGCCAGCAGATTAGGGACAGGGAGGAATGGCTACACCTTC.

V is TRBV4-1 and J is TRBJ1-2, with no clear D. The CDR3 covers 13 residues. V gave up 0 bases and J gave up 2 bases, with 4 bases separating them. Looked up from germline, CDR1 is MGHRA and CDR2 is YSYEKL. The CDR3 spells CASSQDVNYGYTF. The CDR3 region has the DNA TGCGCCAGCAGCCAAGACGTCAACTATGGCTACACCTTC.

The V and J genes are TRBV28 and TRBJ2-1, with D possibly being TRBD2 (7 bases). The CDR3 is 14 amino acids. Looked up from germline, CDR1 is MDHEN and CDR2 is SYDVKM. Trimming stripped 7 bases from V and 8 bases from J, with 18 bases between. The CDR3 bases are TGTGCCAGCACCGTCAGGGGTGGGGGGGATGAGCAGTTCTTC. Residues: CASTVRGGGDEQFF.

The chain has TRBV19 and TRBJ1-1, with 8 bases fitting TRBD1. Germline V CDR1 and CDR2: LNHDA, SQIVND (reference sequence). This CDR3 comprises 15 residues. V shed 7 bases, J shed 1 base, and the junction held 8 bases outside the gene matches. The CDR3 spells CASKFDRGPNTEAFF. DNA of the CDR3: TGTGCCAGTAAATTCGACAGGGGTCCGAACACTGAAGCTTTCTTT. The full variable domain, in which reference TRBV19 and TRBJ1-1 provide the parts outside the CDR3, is DGGITQSPKYLFRKEGQNVTLSCEQNLNHDAMYWYRQDPGQGLRLIYYSQIVNDFQKGDIAEGYSVSREKKESFPLTVTSAQKNPTAFYLCASKFDRGPNTEAFFGQGTRLTVV.

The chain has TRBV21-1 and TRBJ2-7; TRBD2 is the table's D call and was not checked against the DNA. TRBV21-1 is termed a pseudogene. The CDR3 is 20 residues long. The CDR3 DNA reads TGTGCCAGCAGCAAAGAATTGGGGACTAGCGGGAGTGGGGCCCTCTACGAGCAGTACTTC. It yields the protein CASSKELGTSGSGALYEQYF.

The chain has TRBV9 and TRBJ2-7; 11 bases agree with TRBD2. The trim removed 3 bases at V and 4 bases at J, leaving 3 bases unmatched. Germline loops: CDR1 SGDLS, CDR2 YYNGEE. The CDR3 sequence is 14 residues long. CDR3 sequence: CASSGSGRAYEQYF. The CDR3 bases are TGTGCCAGCAGCGGTAGCGGGAGGGCTTACGAGCAGTACTTC.

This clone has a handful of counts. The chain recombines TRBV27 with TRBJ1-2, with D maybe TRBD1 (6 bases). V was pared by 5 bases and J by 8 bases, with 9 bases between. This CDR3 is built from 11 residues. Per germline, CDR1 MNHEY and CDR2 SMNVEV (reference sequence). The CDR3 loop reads CASSQGNGYTF. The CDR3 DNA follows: TGTGCCAGCAGTCAGGGGAACGGCTACACCTTC.

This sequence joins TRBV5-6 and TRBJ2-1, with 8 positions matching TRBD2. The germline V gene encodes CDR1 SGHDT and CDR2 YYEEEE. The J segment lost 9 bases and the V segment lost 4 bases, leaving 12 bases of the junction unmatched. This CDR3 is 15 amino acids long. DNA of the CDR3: TGTGCCAGCAGCCTAACCGGGCCCGGGGGGGGTGAGCAGTTCTTC. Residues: CASSLTGPGGGEQFF.

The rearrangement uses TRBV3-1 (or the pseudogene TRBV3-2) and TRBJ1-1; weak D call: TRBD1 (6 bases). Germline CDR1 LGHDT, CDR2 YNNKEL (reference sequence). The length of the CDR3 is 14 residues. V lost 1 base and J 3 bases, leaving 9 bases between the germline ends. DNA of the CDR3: TGTGCCAGCAGCCAAGTTAACAGGGACACTGAAGCTTTCTTT. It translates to CASSQVNRDTEAFF.

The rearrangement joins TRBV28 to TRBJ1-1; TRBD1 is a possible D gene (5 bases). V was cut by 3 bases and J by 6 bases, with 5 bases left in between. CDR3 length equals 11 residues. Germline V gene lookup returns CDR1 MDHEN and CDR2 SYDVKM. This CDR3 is CASSFRAEAFF. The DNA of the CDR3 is TGTGCCAGCAGTTTCAGGGCTGAAGCTTTCTTT.